These 5 T cell receptor beta chains share one sample of origin, sequenced in a study of T cell changes during pregnancy in multiple sclerosis. Profiling relied on immunoSEQ multiplex PCR, and the TCRdb table lists in-frame clones only, not all of them. The sample holds tens of thousands of clones, 88% seen once. Material: CD4+ T cells from peripheral blood mononuclear cells, obtained before pregnancy. All receptors derive from a female donor with multiple sclerosis, enrolled in a pregnancy study.

The V call is TRBV30, the J call TRBJ1-2; D remains unclear. CDR3 size: 15 residues. Germline V lookup: CDR1 GTSNPN, CDR2 SVGIG (reference sequence). Deletions cut 1 base from V and 0 bases from J, with 12 bases between. The CDR3 sequence: CAWSAITQANYGYTF. In DNA form, the CDR3 reads TGTGCCTGGAGTGCTATAACCCAAGCTAACTATGGCTACACCTTC.

V and J are TRBV5-1 and TRBJ2-7; 10 nucleotides agree with TRBD2. CDR3 length: 15 amino acids. The germline V gene has CDR1 SGHRS and CDR2 YFSETQ. Trimming took 4 bases from V and 0 from J; bases not matched to a gene: 4. In DNA, the CDR3 is TGCGCCAGCAGCCCCGGGACTAGCGACTCCTACGAGCAGTACTTC. This sequence encodes CASSPGTSDSYEQYF.

This chain uses TRBV19 with TRBJ2-1; 9 nucleotides align to TRBD2. In germline, CDR1 is LNHDA, CDR2 SQIVND (reference sequence). The ends lost 4 bases at V and 4 bases at J; junction bases unmatched: 8. The CDR3 has 16 residues. CDR3 residues: CASSTGATSGYNEQFF. The DNA of the CDR3 is TGTGCCAGTAGTACAGGAGCGACTAGCGGATACAATGAGCAGTTCTTC.

This clone has just a few counts. The junction does not match germline at one end; this may be a read error. The J gene is TRBJ1-2, the V gene TRBV30; possibly TRBD1 for D (6 bases). Germline lookup yields CDR1 GTSNPN and CDR2 SVGIG (reference sequence). The CDR3 runs to 12 residues. The CDR3 reads CAYTTGNDGYTF. In DNA, the CDR3 is TGTGCCTATACGACAGGTAACGATGGCTACACCTTC.

The CDR3 loop reads CASRGGRADYEQYF. CDR3 coding DNA: TGTGCCAGCAGGGGCGGGAGGGCCGACTACGAGCAGTACTTC. This sequence joins TRBV28 and TRBJ2-7; the match to TRBD2 covers 9 bases. J gave up 3 bases and V 6 bases, and 6 bases lay outside the gene matches. The CDR3 is 14 amino acids. From germline, CDR1 is MDHEN and CDR2 SYDVKM. The whole variable domain, remainder taken from reference TRBV28 and TRBJ2-7, is DVKVTQSSRYLVKRTGEKVFLECVQDMDHENMFWYRQDPGLGLRLIYFSYDVKMKEKGDIPEGYSVSREKKERFSLILESASTNQTSMYLCASRGGRADYEQYFGPGTRLTVT.